This T cell receptor (beta chain) comes out of a study of T cells in Graves' hyperthyroidism and ophthalmopathy. Study background: The authors collected peripheral blood at initial diagnosis, before any treatment.

The V gene's germline CDR1 is MGHRA and CDR2 YSYEKL. With 1 base removed from V and 2 bases from J, the gap between germline ends came to 13 bases. The CDR3 has 16 residues. The study based diagnoses on clinical symptoms, serum thyroxine and TRAb, thyroid ultrasound and orbital computed tomography. Blood dates from first hyperthyroidism diagnosis, before any ophthalmopathy symptoms. The CDR3 regions of TCR beta were amplified from RNA transcripts. Primed by the HTBI set, a first-round RT-PCR was run on the TCR CDR3. MiXCR, applied by TCRdb to the multiplex PCR reads, yields one record per CDR3 protein. The sample records some 350,000 distinct CDR3 sequences, around a sixth being singletons.

Input material: blood. This TCR derives from a young woman with Graves' hyperthyroidism that later progressed to Graves' ophthalmopathy. This chain uses TRBV4-1 with TRBJ2-3; D unresolved. The CDR3 spells CASSQGSGRITDTQYF. For the CDR3, the DNA is TGCGCCAGCAGCCAAGGGTCGGGCAGGATCACAGATACGCAGTATTTT.